These 26 T cell receptor beta chains were all obtained from the same sample, sequenced in a study of T cells in Graves' hyperthyroidism and ophthalmopathy. Researchers amplified the TCR beta CDR3 regions from RNA transcripts. With the HTBI primer set, the TCR CDR3 went through a first round of RT-PCR. TCRdb reanalysed the multiplex PCR reads using MiXCR and keeps one entry per CDR3 protein. This sample carries some 560,000 distinct CDR3 sequences, about a sixth of them seen once, and the ten largest clones take less than 9.5%. The sample was blood. The receptor set was obtained from a woman aged 25 to 39 with Graves' hyperthyroidism.

This clonotype showed up many times. The rearrangement links TRBV19 to TRBJ2-1, with TRBD1 matching 8 bases. The germline gives CDR1 LNHDA, CDR2 SQIVND (reference sequence). There are 15 residues in the CDR3. The V segment lost 10 bases and the J segment 4 bases; nucleotides outside the gene matches: 12. The CDR3 region is CATQEQGARYNEQFF. CDR3 coding DNA: TGTGCCACCCAAGAGCAGGGGGCTCGATACAATGAGCAGTTCTTC.

This clonotype was seen only a few times. The chain carries TRBV24-1 and TRBJ1-4, with D possibly being TRBD1 (5 bases). Per germline, CDR1 KGHDR and CDR2 SFDVKD. V lost 5 bases to trimming and J lost 4 bases, with 10 bases between them. This CDR3 contains 14 residues. The CDR3 region is CATSVWGVNEKLFF. The CDR3 DNA follows: TGTGCCACCAGTGTATGGGGCGTTAATGAAAAACTGTTTTTT.

The rearrangement uses TRBV4-1 and TRBJ2-5; 9 nucleotides match TRBD1. V was pared by 3 bases and J by 7 bases, with 6 bases of the junction left unmatched. This CDR3 spans 14 amino acids. Germline V CDR1 and CDR2: MGHRA, YSYEKL. CDR3 nucleotides: TGCGCCAGCAGCCAGGGACAGGGCTTGGCGACCCAGTACTTC. It encodes CASSQGQGLATQYF.

This sequence joins TRBV19 and TRBJ1-2, with D possibly TRBD1 on 6 matching bases. The CDR3 is made up of 15 amino acids. CDR1 and CDR2 from the germline V gene are LNHDA and SQIVND (reference sequence). The V end lost 7 bases, the J end lost 0 bases, and 15 bases lay between the germline ends. The CDR3 bases are TGTGCCAGTACCACAGGGCAGAAGACTAACTATGGCTACACCTTC. It specifies CASTTGQKTNYGYTF.

The sample holds a few counts of this clonotype. The rearrangement links TRBV29-1 to TRBJ1-1; a possible D gene is TRBD1 (5 bases). The V gene's germline CDR1 is SQVTM and CDR2 ANQGSEA. The V end lost 7 bases, the J end lost 5 bases, and 17 bases lay between the germline ends. This CDR3 comprises 13 residues. DNA of the CDR3: TGCAGCGCCTCGGGACCTTCAAGGACTGAAGCTTTCTTT. Translation gives CSASGPSRTEAFF. Using reference TRBV29-1 and TRBJ1-1 for the parts outside the CDR3, the full variable domain is SAVISQKPSRDICQRGTSLTIQCQVDSQVTMMFWYRQQPGQSLTLIATANQGSEATYESGFVIDKFPISRPNLTFSTLTVSNMSPEDSSIYLCSASGPSRTEAFFGQGTRLTVV.

This clonotype was recorded once. The genes are TRBV7-2 and TRBJ1-2; D uncertain. The CDR3 sequence is 13 residues long. In germline, CDR1 is SGHTA, CDR2 FQGNSA. The V end was cut by 1 base, the J end by 8 bases, with 11 bases between. The CDR3 is CASSLVGPWGYTF. The CDR3, as DNA: TGTGCCAGCAGCTTAGTAGGTCCGTGGGGCTACACCTTC.

This clonotype has more than one count but fewer than ten. The rearrangement uses TRBV28 and TRBJ2-2; no firm D call. Germline V gene data show CDR1 as MDHEN and CDR2 as SYDVKM. V was cut by 2 bases and J by 6 bases, with 13 bases left in between. The CDR3 runs 15 residues. CDR3 DNA: TGTGCCAGCAGTTTAGGACCTCGCGGCGCCGGGGAGCTGTTTTTT. Its translation: CASSLGPRGAGELFF.

This clonotype was detected a few times. A read error may produce the germline difference seen at one junction end. For the CDR3, the DNA is TGTGCCAGCAGCATAGGGGAGGGGAGGAACACTGAAGCTTTCTTT. It specifies CASSIGEGRNTEAFF. The chain links TRBV13 to TRBJ1-1; possibly TRBD1 for D (5 bases). The germline V gene has CDR1 PRHDT and CDR2 FYEKMQ (reference sequence). This CDR3 is built from 15 residues.

This clonotype was picked up many times. The chain employs TRBV5-1 and TRBJ2-7, with 8 nucleotides matching TRBD2. V trimming: 0 bases; J trimming: 7 bases; junction bases outside the gene matches: 9. Germline V gives CDR1 SGHRS, CDR2 YFSETQ. The CDR3 consists of 15 residues. Written as DNA, the CDR3 is TGCGCCAGCAGCTTGGTCGGAGCGGGAGCTGGAGAGCAGTACTTC. Protein sequence: CASSLVGAGAGEQYF.

This clonotype came up many times. The chain carries TRBV12-3 or TRBV12-4 and TRBJ2-7; the match to TRBD1 covers 10 bases. The CDR3 is made up of 14 amino acids. V dropped 5 bases and J dropped 5; count of bases not matched to a gene: 6. CDR3: CASSLTGGPNEQYF. Here the CDR3 DNA reads TGTGCCAGCAGTCTGACAGGGGGCCCAAACGAGCAGTACTTC.

In its sample, this clonotype was seen many times. The V call is TRBV12-3 or TRBV12-4, the J call TRBJ2-7; unclear D gene. The V and J ends lost 1 base and 2 bases respectively, with 9 bases between them. CDR3 length: 14 amino acids. The CDR3: CASSLGVSPYEQYF. CDR3 nucleotides: TGTGCCAGCAGTTTAGGTGTCAGTCCCTACGAGCAGTACTTC.

This clonotype was counted only a few times. The chain joins TRBV28 to TRBJ1-6, with 7 nucleotides matching TRBD1. Per the germline V gene, CDR1 is MDHEN and CDR2 is SYDVKM. The V segment lost 4 bases and the J segment 11 bases; nucleotides outside the gene matches: 11. CDR3 length: 15 amino acids. In nucleotides, the CDR3 is TGTGCCAGCAGTTCGTCGGGACAGCCGGAGACACCCCTCCACTTT. The encoded protein is CASSSSGQPETPLHF. Full variable domain (missing parts from reference TRBV28 and TRBJ1-6): DVKVTQSSRYLVKRTGEKVFLECVQDMDHENMFWYRQDPGLGLRLIYFSYDVKMKEKGDIPEGYSVSREKKERFSLILESASTNQTSMYLCASSSSGQPETPLHFGNGTRLTVT.

This clonotype was observed many times. This rearrangement joins TRBV2 to TRBJ2-7, with D possibly matching TRBD1 (6 bases). Germline loops: CDR1 SNHLY, CDR2 FYNNEI. There are 13 residues in the CDR3. V gave up 8 bases and J gave up 6 bases, with 17 bases separating them. The CDR3 region is CASRYQGTAEQYF. The CDR3 coding sequence is TGTGCCAGCCGGTACCAGGGGACGGCCGAGCAGTACTTC.

The chain has TRBV3-1 and TRBJ2-1; TRBD1 matches 8 bases. J gave up 16 bases and V 0 bases, and 14 bases lay outside the gene matches. The germline V gene encodes CDR1 LGHDT and CDR2 YNNKEL (reference sequence). This CDR3 has 15 residues. CDR3 protein: CASSQDRAAGTGDFF. As DNA, the CDR3 is TGTGCCAGCAGCCAAGATCGGGCGGCAGGGACAGGCGACTTCTTC.

The chain uses TRBV29-1 and TRBJ2-3; 8 bases map to TRBD1. The junction had 9 bases not matched to a gene; V was cut back by 6 bases and J by 1 base. CDR3 length: 15 residues. Looked up from germline, CDR1 is SQVTM and CDR2 is ANQGSEA. The CDR3 region has the DNA TGCAGCGTCAAAGACAGGGGCGGGGGCACAGATACGCAGTATTTT. The encoded protein is CSVKDRGGGTDTQYF.

This clonotype was detected a few times. This chain connects TRBV6-1 to TRBJ1-4; D might be TRBD1 (5 bases). This CDR3 comprises 14 residues. CDR1 and CDR2 (germline): MNHNS, SASEGT. Trimming shortened V by 6 bases and J by 8 bases, and 16 bases separated the two germline ends. The CDR3 loop reads CASRRTRRQEKLFF. CDR3 nucleotide sequence: TGTGCCAGCAGGCGGACAAGGAGACAGGAAAAACTGTTTTTT.

This clonotype occurred a few times. The V call is TRBV9, the J call TRBJ1-1, with D possibly TRBD1 on 6 matching bases. Germline loops: CDR1 SGDLS, CDR2 YYNGEE. This CDR3 is 14 amino acids long. V lost 4 bases and J lost 1, with 11 bases in between. The CDR3 here is CASSPRQANTEAFF. CDR3 DNA sequence: TGTGCCAGCAGCCCAAGACAGGCGAACACTGAAGCTTTCTTT.

On this clonotype: Since a much larger clone is just one base distant, this may be a read error. The rearrangement links TRBV28 to TRBJ2-7; TRBD2 aligns across 14 bases. Germline loops: CDR1 MDHEN, CDR2 SYDVKM. The CDR3 totals 15 residues. V shed 7 bases, J shed 5 bases, and the junction held 7 bases outside the gene matches. The CDR3 reads CASILGLAGGHEQYF. CDR3 nucleotides: TGTGCCAGCATCCTTGGACTAGCGGGAGGCCACGAGCAGTACTTC.

This clonotype was seen repeatedly, ten times or more. This sequence joins TRBV3-1 and TRBJ2-5; 11 bases map to TRBD2. This CDR3 is built from 17 residues. CDR1 LGHDT and CDR2 YNNKEL come from the germline V gene (reference sequence). V lost 0 bases and J lost 5; bases outside the gene matches: 8. CDR3 in amino acids: CASSQEGTSGAGETQYF. CDR3 nucleotides: TGTGCCAGCAGCCAAGAAGGGACTAGCGGAGCGGGGGAGACCCAGTACTTC.

The rearrangement joins TRBV12-3 or TRBV12-4 to TRBJ2-5; D tentatively reads TRBD1 or TRBD2 (5 bases each). Trimming left V 0 bases short and J 1 base short, with 18 bases between. The CDR3 is 18 amino acids. The CDR3 spells CASSLAITGTSGQETQYF. The CDR3 DNA sequence: TGTGCCAGCAGTTTAGCCATAACCGGGACCTCGGGCCAAGAGACCCAGTACTTC.

This clonotype was observed a few times. The chain joins TRBV19 to TRBJ2-2; the match to TRBD2 covers 12 bases. The CDR3 length is 15 residues. In germline, CDR1 is LNHDA, CDR2 SQIVND (reference sequence). Germline trimming cut 6 bases from V and 4 bases from J; bases unmatched to any gene: 3. In DNA form, the CDR3 reads TGTGCCAGTAGAGAGACTAGCGGGAGCACCGGGGAGCTGTTTTTT. This encodes CASRETSGSTGELFF.

This clonotype came up many times. The J gene is TRBJ1-6, the V gene TRBV3-1; D is ambiguous. The CDR3 is made up of 15 amino acids. The germline CDR1 and CDR2 sequences are LGHDT and YNNKEL (reference sequence). V was trimmed by 2 bases and J by 7 bases, leaving 12 bases between them. The CDR3 coding sequence is TGTGCCAGCAGCCAATCCCGCGGCGAAAATTCACCCCTCCACTTT. As protein: CASSQSRGENSPLHF.

The chain has TRBV5-1 and TRBJ1-3; tentative D call: TRBD1 (5 bases). Between the trimmed V and J ends, which lost 5 bases and 0 bases, there was a span of 9 bases. CDR1 SGHRS and CDR2 YFSETQ come from the germline V gene. The CDR3 runs 14 residues. The CDR3 DNA reads TGCGCCAGCAGTGTGGGGCACTCTGGAAACACCATATATTTT. This translates into CASSVGHSGNTIYF.

Turning to this clonotype: An end of the junction does not agree with germline; a read error may underlie this. The J gene is TRBJ2-7, the V gene TRBV5-1; D is perhaps TRBD2 (6 bases). Germline-derived CDR1 and CDR2 are SGHRS and YFSETQ. There are 14 residues in the CDR3. The DNA of the CDR3 is TGCGCCAGCAGCTTGTTTACTAGCAGCTACGAGCGGTACTTC. Residues: CASSLFTSSYERYF.

This clonotype was observed at least ten times. V usage is TRBV7-2 and J usage is TRBJ1-6; TRBD1 aligns across 10 bases. Germline V gene data show CDR1 as SGHTA and CDR2 as FQGNSA. The trim removed 2 bases at V and 9 bases at J, leaving 7 bases unmatched. The CDR3 is 16 amino acids. CDR3 sequence reads: CASSLRQTGGVSPLHF. The CDR3 bases are TGTGCCAGCAGCTTACGACAGACAGGGGGCGTTTCACCCCTCCACTTT.

With regard to this clonotype: A read error is possible here, since a much larger clone lies one base away. V and J are TRBV11-2 and TRBJ2-7; no clear D gene. CDR3 size: 11 residues. Germline CDR1 SGHAT, CDR2 FQNNGV. The CDR3 nucleotides are TGTGCCAGCAGCTTAAAAAACGAGCAGTGCTTC. Translating gives CASSLKNEQCF.